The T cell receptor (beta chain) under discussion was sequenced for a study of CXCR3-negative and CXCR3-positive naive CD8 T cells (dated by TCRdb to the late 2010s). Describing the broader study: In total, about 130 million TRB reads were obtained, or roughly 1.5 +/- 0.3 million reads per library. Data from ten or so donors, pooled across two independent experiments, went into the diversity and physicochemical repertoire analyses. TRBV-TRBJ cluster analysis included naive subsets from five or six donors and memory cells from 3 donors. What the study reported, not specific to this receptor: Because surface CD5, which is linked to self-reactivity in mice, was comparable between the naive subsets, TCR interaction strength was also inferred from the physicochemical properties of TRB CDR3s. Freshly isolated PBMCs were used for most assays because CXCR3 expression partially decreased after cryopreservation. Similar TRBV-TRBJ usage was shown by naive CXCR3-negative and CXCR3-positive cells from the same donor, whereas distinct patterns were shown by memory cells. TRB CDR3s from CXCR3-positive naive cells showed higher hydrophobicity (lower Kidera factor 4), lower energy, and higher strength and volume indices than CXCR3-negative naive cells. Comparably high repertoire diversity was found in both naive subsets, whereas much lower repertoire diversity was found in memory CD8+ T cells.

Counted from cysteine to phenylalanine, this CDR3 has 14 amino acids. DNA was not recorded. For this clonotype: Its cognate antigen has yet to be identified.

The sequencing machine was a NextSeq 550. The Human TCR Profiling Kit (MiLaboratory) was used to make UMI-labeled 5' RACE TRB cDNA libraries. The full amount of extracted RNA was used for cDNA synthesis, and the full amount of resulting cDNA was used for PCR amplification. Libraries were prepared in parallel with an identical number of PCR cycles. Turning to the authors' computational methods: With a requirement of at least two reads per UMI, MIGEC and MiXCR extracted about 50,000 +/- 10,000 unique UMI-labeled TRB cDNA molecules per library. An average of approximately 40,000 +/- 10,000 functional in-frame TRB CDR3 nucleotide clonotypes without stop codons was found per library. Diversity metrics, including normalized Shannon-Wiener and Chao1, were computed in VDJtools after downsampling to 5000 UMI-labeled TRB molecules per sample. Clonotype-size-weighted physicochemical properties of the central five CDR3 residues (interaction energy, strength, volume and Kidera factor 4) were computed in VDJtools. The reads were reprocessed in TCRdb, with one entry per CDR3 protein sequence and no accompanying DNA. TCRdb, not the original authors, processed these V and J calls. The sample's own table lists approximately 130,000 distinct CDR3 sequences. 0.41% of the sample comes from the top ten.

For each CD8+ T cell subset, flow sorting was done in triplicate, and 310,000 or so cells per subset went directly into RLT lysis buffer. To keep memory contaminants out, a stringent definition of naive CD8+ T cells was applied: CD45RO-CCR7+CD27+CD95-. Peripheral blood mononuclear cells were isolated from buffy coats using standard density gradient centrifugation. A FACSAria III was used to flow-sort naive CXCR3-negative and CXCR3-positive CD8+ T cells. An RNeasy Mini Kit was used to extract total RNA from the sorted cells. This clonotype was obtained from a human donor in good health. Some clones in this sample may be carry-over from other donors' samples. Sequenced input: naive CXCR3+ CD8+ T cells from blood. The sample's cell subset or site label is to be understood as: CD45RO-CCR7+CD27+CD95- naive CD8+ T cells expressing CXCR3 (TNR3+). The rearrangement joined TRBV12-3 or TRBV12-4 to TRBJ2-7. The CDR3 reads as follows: CASTPGDLTYEQYF.